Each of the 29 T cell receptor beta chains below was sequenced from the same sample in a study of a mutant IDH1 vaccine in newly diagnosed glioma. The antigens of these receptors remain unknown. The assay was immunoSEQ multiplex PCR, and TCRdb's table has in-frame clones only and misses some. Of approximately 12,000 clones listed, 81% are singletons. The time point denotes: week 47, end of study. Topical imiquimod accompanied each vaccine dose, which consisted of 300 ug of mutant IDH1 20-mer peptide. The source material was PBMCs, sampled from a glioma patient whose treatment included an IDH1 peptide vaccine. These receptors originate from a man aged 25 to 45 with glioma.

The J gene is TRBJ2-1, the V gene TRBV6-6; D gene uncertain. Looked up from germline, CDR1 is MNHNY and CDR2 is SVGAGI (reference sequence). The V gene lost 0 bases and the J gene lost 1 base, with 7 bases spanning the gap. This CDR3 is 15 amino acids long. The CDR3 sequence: CASSYSAPSYNEQFF. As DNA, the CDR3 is TGTGCCAGCAGTTACTCCGCTCCTTCCTACAATGAGCAGTTCTTC.

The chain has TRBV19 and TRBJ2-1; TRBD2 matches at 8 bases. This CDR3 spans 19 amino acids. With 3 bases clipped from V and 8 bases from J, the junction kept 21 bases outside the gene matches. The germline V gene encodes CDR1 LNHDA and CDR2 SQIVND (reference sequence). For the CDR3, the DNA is TGTGCCAGTAGTATCATCCCTAGCGGGCATAACCCCTGGGGTTATGAGCAGTTCTTC. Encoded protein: CASSIIPSGHNPWGYEQFF.

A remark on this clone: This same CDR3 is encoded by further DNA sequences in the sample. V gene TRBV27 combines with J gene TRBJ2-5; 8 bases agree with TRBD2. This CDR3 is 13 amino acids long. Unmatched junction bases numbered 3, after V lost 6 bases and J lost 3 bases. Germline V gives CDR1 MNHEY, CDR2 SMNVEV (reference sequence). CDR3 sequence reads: CASSSTSEETQYF. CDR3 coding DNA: TGTGCCAGCAGCTCGACTAGCGAAGAGACCCAGTACTTC.

CDR3 loop: CATSIRGGRADGETQYF. The CDR3 region has the DNA TGTGCCACCAGCATCAGGGGCGGGAGGGCCGACGGGGAGACCCAGTACTTC. The rearrangement joins TRBV15 to TRBJ2-5; 9 nucleotides align to TRBD2. The CDR3 runs to 17 residues. Germline CDR1 reads LNHNV; CDR2 reads YYDKDF (reference sequence). Trimming removed 4 bases from V and 5 bases from J; junction bases left unmatched: 14.

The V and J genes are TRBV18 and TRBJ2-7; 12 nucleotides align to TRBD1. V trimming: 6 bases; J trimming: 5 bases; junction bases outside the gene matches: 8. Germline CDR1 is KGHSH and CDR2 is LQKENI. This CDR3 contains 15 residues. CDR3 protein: CASSQGTGGRDEQYF. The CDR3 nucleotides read TGTGCCAGCTCCCAAGGGACAGGGGGCAGGGACGAGCAGTACTTC.

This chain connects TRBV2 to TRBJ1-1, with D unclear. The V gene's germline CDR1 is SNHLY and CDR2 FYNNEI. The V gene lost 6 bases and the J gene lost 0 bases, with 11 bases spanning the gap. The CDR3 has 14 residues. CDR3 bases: TGTGCCAGCAGCGACGGACGGGTGAACACTGAAGCTTTCTTT. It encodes CASSDGRVNTEAFF.

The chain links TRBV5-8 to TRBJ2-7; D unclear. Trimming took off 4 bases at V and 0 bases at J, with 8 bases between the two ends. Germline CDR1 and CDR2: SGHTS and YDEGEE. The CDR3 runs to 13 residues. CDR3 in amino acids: CASSRGPSYEQYF. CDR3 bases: TGTGCCAGCAGCCGCGGACCCTCCTACGAGCAGTACTTC.

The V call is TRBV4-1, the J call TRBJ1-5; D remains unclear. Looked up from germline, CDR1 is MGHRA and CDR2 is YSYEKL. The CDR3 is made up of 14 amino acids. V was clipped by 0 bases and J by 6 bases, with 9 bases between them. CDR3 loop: CASSQDDRSQPQHF. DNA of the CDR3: TGCGCCAGCAGCCAAGATGATAGAAGTCAGCCCCAGCATTTT.

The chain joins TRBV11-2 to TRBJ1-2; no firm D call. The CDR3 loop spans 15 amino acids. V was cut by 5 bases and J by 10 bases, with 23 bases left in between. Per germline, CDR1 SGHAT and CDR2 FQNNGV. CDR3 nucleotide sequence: TGTGCCAGCAGCCCCGGACTGCCGACCTCATCTACCTACACCTTC. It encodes CASSPGLPTSSTYTF.

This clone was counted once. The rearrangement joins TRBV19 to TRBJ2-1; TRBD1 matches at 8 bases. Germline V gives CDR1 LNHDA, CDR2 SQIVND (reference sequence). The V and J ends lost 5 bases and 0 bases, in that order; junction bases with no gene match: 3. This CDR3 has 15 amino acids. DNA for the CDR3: TGTGCCAGTAGTGTTGGACAGGGCTCCTACAATGAGCAGTTCTTC. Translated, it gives CASSVGQGSYNEQFF.

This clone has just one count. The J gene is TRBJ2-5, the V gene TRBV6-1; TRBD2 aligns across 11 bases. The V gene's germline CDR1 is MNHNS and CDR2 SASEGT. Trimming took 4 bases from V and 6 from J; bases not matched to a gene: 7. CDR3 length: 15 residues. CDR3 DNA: TGTGCCAGCAGTGGGGGGACTAGCGGACCAAAGACCCAGTACTTC. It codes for CASSGGTSGPKTQYF.

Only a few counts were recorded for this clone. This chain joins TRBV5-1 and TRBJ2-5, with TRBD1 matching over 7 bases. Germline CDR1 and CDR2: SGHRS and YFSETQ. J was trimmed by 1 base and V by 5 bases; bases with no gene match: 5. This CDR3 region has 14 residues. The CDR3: CASSSTGVQETQYF. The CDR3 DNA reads TGCGCCAGCAGTTCCACAGGGGTCCAAGAGACCCAGTACTTC.

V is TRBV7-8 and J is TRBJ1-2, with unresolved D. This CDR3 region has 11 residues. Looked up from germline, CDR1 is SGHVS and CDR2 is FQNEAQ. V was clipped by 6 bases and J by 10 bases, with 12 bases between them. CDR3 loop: CASSQGTIYTF. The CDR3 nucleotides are TGTGCCAGCAGTCAAGGAACAATCTACACCTTC. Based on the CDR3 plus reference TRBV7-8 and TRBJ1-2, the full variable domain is GAGVSQSPRYKVAKRGQDVALRCDPISGHVSLFWYQQALGQGPEFLTYFQNEAQLDKSGLPSDRFFAERPEGSVSTLKIQRTQQEDSAVYLCASSQGTIYTFGSGTRLTVV.

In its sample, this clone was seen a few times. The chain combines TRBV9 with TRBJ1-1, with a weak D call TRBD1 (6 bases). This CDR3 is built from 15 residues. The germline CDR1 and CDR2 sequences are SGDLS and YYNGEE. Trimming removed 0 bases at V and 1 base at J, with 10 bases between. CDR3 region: CASSVDGGPNTEAFF. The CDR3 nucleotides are TGTGCCAGCAGCGTAGATGGGGGGCCGAACACTGAAGCTTTCTTT.

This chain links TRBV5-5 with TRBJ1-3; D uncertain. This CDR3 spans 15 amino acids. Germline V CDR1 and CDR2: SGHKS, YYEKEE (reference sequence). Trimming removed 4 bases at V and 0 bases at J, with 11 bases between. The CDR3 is CASSLAGYSGNTIYF. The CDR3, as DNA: TGTGCCAGCAGCCTGGCAGGCTACTCTGGAAACACCATATATTTT. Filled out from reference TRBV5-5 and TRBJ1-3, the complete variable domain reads DAGVTQSPTHLIKTRGQQVTLRCSPISGHKSVSWYQQVLGQGPQFIFQYYEKEERGRGNFPDRFSARQFPNYSSELNVNALLLGDSALYLCASSLAGYSGNTIYFGEGSWLTVV.

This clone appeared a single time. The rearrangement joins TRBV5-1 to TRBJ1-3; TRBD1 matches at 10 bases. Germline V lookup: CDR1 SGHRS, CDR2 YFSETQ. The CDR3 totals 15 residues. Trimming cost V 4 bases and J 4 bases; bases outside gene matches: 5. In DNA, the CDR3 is TGCGCCAGCAGCAGGGGACAGGGGTACGGAAACACCATATATTTT. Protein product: CASSRGQGYGNTIYF.

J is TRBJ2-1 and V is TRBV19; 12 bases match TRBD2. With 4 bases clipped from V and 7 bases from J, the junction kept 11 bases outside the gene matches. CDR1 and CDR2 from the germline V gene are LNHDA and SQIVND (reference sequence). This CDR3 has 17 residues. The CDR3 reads CASSRTSGTAQGNEQFF. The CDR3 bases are TGTGCCAGTAGTAGGACTAGCGGGACCGCCCAAGGAAATGAGCAGTTCTTC.

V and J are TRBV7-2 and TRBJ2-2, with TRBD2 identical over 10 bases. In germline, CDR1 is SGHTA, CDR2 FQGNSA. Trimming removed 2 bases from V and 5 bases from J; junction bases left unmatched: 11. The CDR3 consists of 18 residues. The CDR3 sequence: CASSLSLSSGSITGELFF. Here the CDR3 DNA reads TGTGCCAGCAGCTTAAGTTTATCTAGCGGGAGTATAACCGGGGAGCTGTTTTTT.

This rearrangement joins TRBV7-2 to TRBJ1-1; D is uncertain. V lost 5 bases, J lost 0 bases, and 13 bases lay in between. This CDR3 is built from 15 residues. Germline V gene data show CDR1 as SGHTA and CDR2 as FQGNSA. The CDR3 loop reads CASSPRGGVNTEAFF. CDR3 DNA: TGTGCCAGCAGCCCCCGGGGAGGCGTGAACACTGAAGCTTTCTTT.

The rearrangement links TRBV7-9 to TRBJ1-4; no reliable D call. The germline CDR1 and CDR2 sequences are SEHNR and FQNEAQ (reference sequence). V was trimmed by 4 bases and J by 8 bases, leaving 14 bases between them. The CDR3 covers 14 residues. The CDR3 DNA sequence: TGTGCCAGCAGCTCCCTGAGGGAAGAAGAAAAACTGTTTTTT. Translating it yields CASSSLREEEKLFF.

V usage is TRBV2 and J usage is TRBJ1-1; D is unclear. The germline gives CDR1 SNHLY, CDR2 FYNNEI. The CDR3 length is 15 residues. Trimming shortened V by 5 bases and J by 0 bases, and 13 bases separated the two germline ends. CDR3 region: CASSKGGSLNTEAFF. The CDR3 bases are TGTGCCAGCAGTAAGGGAGGGAGCTTGAACACTGAAGCTTTCTTT.

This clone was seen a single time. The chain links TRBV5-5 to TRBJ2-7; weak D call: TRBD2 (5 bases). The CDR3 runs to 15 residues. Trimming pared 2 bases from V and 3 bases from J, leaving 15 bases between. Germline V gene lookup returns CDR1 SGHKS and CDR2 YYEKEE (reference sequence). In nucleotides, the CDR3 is TGTGCCAGCAGCTTAGAGTATGAGGGTTACTACGAGCAGTACTTC. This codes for CASSLEYEGYYEQYF.

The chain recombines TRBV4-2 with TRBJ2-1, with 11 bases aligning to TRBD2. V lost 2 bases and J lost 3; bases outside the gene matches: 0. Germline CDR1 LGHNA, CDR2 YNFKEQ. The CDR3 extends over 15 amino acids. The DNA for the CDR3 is TGTGCCAGCAGCCAACTAGCGGGAGGCTACAATGAGCAGTTCTTC. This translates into CASSQLAGGYNEQFF.

In DNA form, the CDR3 reads TGTGCCAGCAGTTCCCGGGACAGGGATCCTGAAGCTTTCTTT. The encoded protein is CASSSRDRDPEAFF. The gene calls are TRBV6-7 and TRBJ1-1, with 9 bases lining up with TRBD1. TRBV6-7 is an ORF for which the function is uncertain. The length of the CDR3 is 14 residues. V lost 4 bases to trimming and J lost 6 bases; unmatched junction nucleotides: 6.

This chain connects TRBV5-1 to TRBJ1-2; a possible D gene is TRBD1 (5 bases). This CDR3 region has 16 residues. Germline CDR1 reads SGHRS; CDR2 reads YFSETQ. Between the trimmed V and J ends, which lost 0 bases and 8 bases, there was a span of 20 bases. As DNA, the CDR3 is TGCGCCAGCAGCTTGGTGGCTGAGGGGATAGGCTACGGCTACACCTTC. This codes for CASSLVAEGIGYGYTF.

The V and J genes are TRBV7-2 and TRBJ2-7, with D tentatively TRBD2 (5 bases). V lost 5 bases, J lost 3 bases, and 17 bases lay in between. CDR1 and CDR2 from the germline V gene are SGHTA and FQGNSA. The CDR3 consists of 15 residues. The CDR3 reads CASSDRTGRGYEQYF. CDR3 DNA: TGTGCCAGCAGCGACCGGACGGGAAGAGGCTACGAGCAGTACTTC.

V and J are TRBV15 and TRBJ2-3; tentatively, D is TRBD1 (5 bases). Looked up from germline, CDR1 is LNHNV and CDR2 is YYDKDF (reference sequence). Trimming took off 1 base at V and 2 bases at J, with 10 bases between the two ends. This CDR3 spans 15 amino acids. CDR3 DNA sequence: TGTGCCACCAGCAGAGGCCTGGGGCACACAGATACGCAGTATTTT. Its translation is CATSRGLGHTDTQYF.

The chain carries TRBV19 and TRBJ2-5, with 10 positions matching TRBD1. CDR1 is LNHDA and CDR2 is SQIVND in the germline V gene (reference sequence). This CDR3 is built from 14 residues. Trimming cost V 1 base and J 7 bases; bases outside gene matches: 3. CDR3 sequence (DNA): TGTGCCAGTAGTATAGGCGGACAGGGGGTGACCCAGTACTTC. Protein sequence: CASSIGGQGVTQYF.

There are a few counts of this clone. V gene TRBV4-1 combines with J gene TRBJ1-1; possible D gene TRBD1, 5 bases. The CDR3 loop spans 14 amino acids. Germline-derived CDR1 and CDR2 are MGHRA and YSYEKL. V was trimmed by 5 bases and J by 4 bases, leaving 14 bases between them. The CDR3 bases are TGCGCCAGCAGCTTACCAGGGTCGGGCACTGAAGCTTTCTTT. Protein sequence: CASSLPGSGTEAFF.